Listed below are T cell receptor beta chains from one sample, sequenced in a study of beta chain features in type 1 diabetes. Generated by immunoSEQ multiplex PCR, the TCRdb table keeps only in-frame clones and is missing some. The sample holds a few hundred thousand clones, around 30% seen once. Sequencing input: naive CD4+ T cells from blood. These receptors were obtained from a man younger than 35 in good health. Both conserved end residues are part of each CDR3. Each record gives: J gene, V gene, CDR3 protein.

J: TRBJ2-7; V: TRBV30; CDR3: CAWSKMGAIEQYF
J: TRBJ2-4; V: TRBV4-3; CDR3: CASSQDLGTSPYF
J: TRBJ1-2; V: TRBV5-4; CDR3: CASSSTGVYGYTF
J: TRBJ2-7; V: TRBV29-1; CDR3: CSVVGTKTDKYYEQYF
J: TRBJ2-1; V: TRBV25-1; CDR3: CASRDYYNEQFF
J: TRBJ2-2; V: TRBV9; CDR3: CASSVGSFSNTGELFF
J: TRBJ2-3; V: TRBV28; CDR3: CASSLRQGSTDTQYF
J: TRBJ2-3; V: TRBV30; CDR3: CAWRLAGAGDTQYF
J: TRBJ1-5; V: TRBV30; CDR3: CAWSVGGSNQPQHF
J: TRBJ2-7; V: TRBV28; CDR3: CASSSPGAYEQYF
J: TRBJ2-7; V: TRBV29-1; CDR3: CSVETLYEQYF
J: TRBJ2-7; V: TRBV27; CDR3: CASSLLPPQGPPQYF
J: TRBJ2-1; V: TRBV10-3; CDR3: CAISESLGQGPNEQFF
J: TRBJ2-2; V: TRBV6-5; CDR3: CASNRLPGELFF
J: TRBJ2-7; V: TRBV30; CDR3: CAWRGDPGQYF
J: TRBJ1-1; V: TRBV9; CDR3: CASSVVPGGNTEAFF
J: TRBJ2-3; V: TRBV30; CDR3: CAWTPGADTQYF
J: TRBJ2-3; V: TRBV29-1; CDR3: CSVEIIQSGEYRDTQYF
J: TRBJ2-1; V: TRBV10-3; CDR3: CAISGLGSLGEQFF
J: TRBJ2-3; V: TRBV7-9; CDR3: CASSLQGSWDTQYF
J: TRBJ2-3; V: TRBV30; CDR3: CAWSTGGDTQYF
J: TRBJ2-1; V: TRBV4-3; CDR3: CASSPSGGGINEQFF
J: TRBJ2-5; V: TRBV29-1; CDR3: CSVGREETQYF
J: TRBJ2-5; V: TRBV25-1; CDR3: CASSRAGLGRETQYF
J: TRBJ1-2; V: TRBV30; CDR3: CAGDRGNYGYTF
J: TRBJ2-7; V: TRBV30; CDR3: CAWRGTDSSEQYF
J: TRBJ2-3; V: TRBV5-1; CDR3: CASSLFQREYTDTQYF
J: TRBJ2-1; V: TRBV28; CDR3: CASSLLAGDNEQFF
J: TRBJ1-2; V: TRBV25-1; CDR3: CASSEPEGYGYTF
J: TRBJ1-4; V: TRBV28; CDR3: CASSLRQVLNEKLFF
J: TRBJ1-2; V: TRBV30; CDR3: CAWSPGTYGYTF
J: TRBJ2-3; V: TRBV9; CDR3: CASSPRLAGTQYF
J: TRBJ2-2; V: TRBV14; CDR3: CASSQDLSLYTGELFF
J: TRBJ2-1; V: TRBV7-2; CDR3: CASSLETSSYNEQFF